The TCR beta chain described here comes from a study of OX40 agonist ivuxolimab in advanced cancers. The wider study: Cohort: approximately 83% men, mean age about 60, aged about 20 to 90.

Findings and caveats of the study: Partial responders at 0.1-3.0 mg/kg showed near-lowest clonal expansion.

The data were produced by immunoSEQ multiplex PCR, yet TCRdb's version contains in-frame clones alone and is incomplete. The repertoire consists of tens of thousands of clones, with 88% occurring once and the leading ten covering roughly 3.2%. Regarding this clone: Antigen: not known.

The CDR3 is 15 amino acids. CDR1 and CDR2 from the germline V gene are SGHAT and FQNNGV. The V and J ends lost 3 bases and 0 bases respectively, with 8 bases between them. Patients who had autoimmune disease history or got systemic immunosuppression were left out. The clonotype comes from an adult with an advanced solid tumor such as melanoma, head and neck, liver or kidney cancer. V gene TRBV11-2 combines with J gene TRBJ2-2; D gene uncertain. Here the sequenced sample was CD4+ or CD8+ T cells sorted from blood, taken in a trial of the OX40 agonist ivuxolimab. In DNA form, the CDR3 reads TGTGCCAGCAGCTTTAACCCTGCGAACACCGGGGAGCTGTTTTTT. Protein: CASSFNPANTGELFF.